This record looks at one T cell receptor (beta chain) sequence and its context. The CDR3 is 12 amino acids. Germline V gives CDR1 SGHTA, CDR2 FQGNSA. V was shortened by 5 bases and J by 7 bases, with 11 bases between the two germline ends. The source of the sample is a study of technical replicates of blood from a handful of donors. Assay: immunoSEQ multiplex PCR; the TCRdb copy retains only in-frame clones and omits some. The sample includes about 85,000 clones, about 94% of them seen just once. The material sequenced was T cells isolated from PBMCs. The receptor was isolated from a human donor in good health. The V gene is TRBV7-2, the J gene TRBJ1-2; TRBD1 might be the D (5 bases). As DNA, the CDR3 is TGTGCCAGCAGCATCCGTGGGGCTGGCTACACCTTC. Its translation is CASSIRGAGYTF.